The 5 T cell receptor beta chains presented below share a single source sample, sequenced in a study of graft-versus-host responses after intestinal transplantation. Assay: immunoSEQ multiplex PCR; the TCRdb copy retains only in-frame clones and omits some. The sample gives under 150,000 clones, roughly nine tenths of which show up once; around 0.2% is in the top ten. These receptors are not linked to any known antigen. The sequencing used unstimulated CD4+ T cells sorted from spleen or lymph node cells, collected before intestinal transplant. The source of these receptors is a human donor who received an intestinal transplant.

This chain joins TRBV7-2 and TRBJ2-7; 15 nucleotides agree with TRBD2. Trimming took 7 bases from V and 7 from J; bases not matched to a gene: 5. Looked up from germline, CDR1 is SGHTA and CDR2 is FQGNSA. CDR3 size: 14 residues. CDR3 loop: CASTRTSGGEEQYF. CDR3 nucleotides: TGTGCCAGCACCCGGACTAGCGGGGGGGAAGAGCAGTACTTC. Full variable domain (rest looked up from reference TRBV7-2 and TRBJ2-7): GAGVSQSPSNKVTEKGKDVELRCDPISGHTALYWYRQSLGQGLEFLIYFQGNSAPDKSGLPSDRFSAERTGGSVSTLTIQRTQQEDSAVYLCASTRTSGGEEQYFGPGTRLTVT.

This chain joins TRBV6-6 and TRBJ1-5; no clear D gene. The CDR3 extends over 15 amino acids. V was trimmed by 3 bases and J by 5 bases, leaving 14 bases between them. Germline V gene data show CDR1 as MNHNY and CDR2 as SVGAGI (reference sequence). In DNA form, the CDR3 reads TGTGCCAGCAGTTATTTAAAGCAAATGTATCAGCCCCAGCATTTT. This gives the protein CASSYLKQMYQPQHF.

The rearrangement joins TRBV19 to TRBJ1-2; D not certain. The CDR3 is 13 residues long. V was trimmed by 3 bases and J by 4 bases, leaving 9 bases between them. The germline V gene encodes CDR1 LNHDA and CDR2 SQIVND (reference sequence). CDR3: CASSILPSYGYTF. The CDR3 DNA is TGTGCCAGTAGTATCCTTCCTTCCTATGGCTACACCTTC.

This clone was counted a single time. J is TRBJ2-7 and V is TRBV7-2; 14 bases are a match to TRBD2. J was trimmed by 6 bases and V by 5 bases; bases with no gene match: 6. The CDR3 runs to 15 residues. Per germline, CDR1 SGHTA and CDR2 FQGNSA. CDR3 sequence: CASSPTSGGAVEQYF. The CDR3, as DNA: TGTGCCAGCAGCCCGACTAGCGGGGGGGCCGTCGAGCAGTACTTC. Combining the CDR3 with reference TRBV7-2 and TRBJ2-7 gives the whole variable domain GAGVSQSPSNKVTEKGKDVELRCDPISGHTALYWYRQSLGQGLEFLIYFQGNSAPDKSGLPSDRFSAERTGGSVSTLTIQRTQQEDSAVYLCASSPTSGGAVEQYFGPGTRLTVT.

The chain couples TRBV18 to TRBJ2-3; possible D gene TRBD2, 5 bases. Germline-derived CDR1 and CDR2 are KGHSH and LQKENI. CDR3 length equals 13 residues. V shed 5 bases and J shed 5 bases, with 11 bases lying between them. The CDR3 reads CASSALAEDTQYF. The CDR3 region has the DNA TGTGCCAGCTCAGCCCTAGCAGAAGATACGCAGTATTTT.